This T cell receptor (beta chain) was captured by sequencing in a study of cytomegalovirus exposure and HLA in healthy donors. Clones were sequenced by immunoSEQ multiplex PCR, and TCRdb holds only the in-frame ones, with some missing. The repertoire holds about 190,000 clones, with 75% to 90% as singletons. Donors came from a validation cohort of over a hundred subjects, distinct from the first 666-subject cohort. This CDR3 has 14 amino acids. Germline CDR1 reads SGHTA; CDR2 reads FQGNSA. V dropped 4 bases and J dropped 5 bases, with 15 bases sitting between them. V and J are TRBV7-2 and TRBJ2-7; D unclear. The sequence was obtained from a man aged 18 to 29 in good health and CMV-seropositive. Sequenced: PBMCs. CDR3 loop: CASSSNGSPNEQYF. The CDR3 region has the DNA TGTGCCAGCAGCTCCAACGGGTCCCCCAACGAGCAGTACTTC. The full variable domain, with the rest looked up from reference TRBV7-2 and TRBJ2-7, is GAGVSQSPSNKVTEKGKDVELRCDPISGHTALYWYRQSLGQGLEFLIYFQGNSAPDKSGLPSDRFSAERTGGSVSTLTIQRTQQEDSAVYLCASSSNGSPNEQYFGPGTRLTVT.